The 21 T cell receptor beta chains listed next were all sequenced from one sample in a study of cytomegalovirus exposure and HLA in healthy donors. PCR amplification relied on 60 Vbeta primers (plus 13 Jbeta primers). Sequenced by immunoSEQ multiplex PCR; TCRdb stores in-frame clones only, minus some. This table holds hundreds of thousands of clones, about 70% found once. The sequencing input was PBMCs. Receptors originate from a woman between 25 and 40 years old in good health and CMV-seronegative.

The chain recombines TRBV30 with TRBJ1-2, with D maybe TRBD1 (6 bases). The CDR3 consists of 15 residues. Germline values: CDR1 GTSNPN, CDR2 SVGIG (reference sequence). V lost 1 base and J lost 2, with 14 bases in between. The CDR3 DNA reads TGTGCCTGGAGTGACACTCGGGGGGCGAACTATGGCTACACCTTC. It codes for CAWSDTRGANYGYTF.

The rearrangement links TRBV4-2 to TRBJ2-1; a possible D gene is TRBD2 (6 bases). V shed 0 bases and J shed 6 bases, with 18 bases lying between them. The length of the CDR3 is 17 residues. CDR1 and CDR2 from the germline V gene are LGHNA and YNFKEQ. The CDR3 nucleotides read TGTGCCAGCAGCCAAGACGGGGCCTACTTTAGCGGCAATGAGCAGTTCTTC. Translating gives CASSQDGAYFSGNEQFF.

V usage is TRBV5-1 and J usage is TRBJ2-1; perhaps TRBD2 as D (6 bases). Germline-derived CDR1 and CDR2 are SGHRS and YFSETQ. This CDR3 has 14 amino acids. V lost 6 bases to trimming and J lost 6 bases, with 16 bases between them. The CDR3 is CASIGGAGFNEQFF. In DNA form, the CDR3 reads TGCGCCAGCATCGGCGGGGCCGGTTTCAATGAGCAGTTCTTC.

This clone was counted between two and nine times. The chain joins TRBV4-1 to TRBJ1-1; D ambiguous. There are 15 residues in the CDR3. Germline CDR1 reads MGHRA; CDR2 reads YSYEKL. V lost 4 bases, J lost 5 bases, and 17 bases lay in between. CDR3 sequence reads: CASSREEAPVTEAFF. DNA of the CDR3: TGCGCCAGCAGCCGGGAGGAGGCGCCAGTGACTGAAGCTTTCTTT.

The count of this clone is one. CDR3 sequence: CASSWGPGGTGELFF. DNA of the CDR3: TGTGCCAGCAGCTGGGGCCCTGGTGGCACCGGGGAGCTGTTTTTT. This rearrangement joins TRBV7-3 to TRBJ2-2; the D gene is possibly TRBD1 (5 bases). The V gene's germline CDR1 is SGHTA and CDR2 FQGTGA. Trimming pared 4 bases from V and 4 bases from J, leaving 13 bases between. This CDR3 is built from 15 residues.

The chain combines TRBV14 with TRBJ2-1, with TRBD1 as a possible D gene (6 bases). Germline V gives CDR1 SGHDN, CDR2 FVKESK. The CDR3 is 16 amino acids. V gave up 1 base and J gave up 0 bases, with 10 bases separating them. The CDR3 reads CASSQAAGASYNEQFF. The CDR3 nucleotides are TGTGCCAGCAGCCAAGCTGCAGGGGCCTCCTACAATGAGCAGTTCTTC.

This rearrangement joins TRBV2 to TRBJ2-5, with D perhaps TRBD1 (5 bases). The CDR3 covers 16 residues. Trimming shortened V by 6 bases and J by 5 bases, and 22 bases separated the two germline ends. Germline V gene lookup returns CDR1 SNHLY and CDR2 FYNNEI. The CDR3 region is CASRGRWPRVRETQYF. CDR3 in DNA: TGTGCCAGCAGGGGCCGTTGGCCCAGGGTAAGGGAGACCCAGTACTTC.

This clone appeared a few times. This chain links TRBV6-5 with TRBJ1-4; the D gene is possibly TRBD1 (6 bases). The germline V gene has CDR1 MNHEY and CDR2 SVGAGI. The length of the CDR3 is 14 residues. V was shortened by 7 bases and J by 7 bases, with 16 bases between the two germline ends. Here the CDR3 DNA reads TGTGCCAGCAATTCCCAGGGGACGGGTGAAAAACTGTTTTTT. This translates into CASNSQGTGEKLFF.

The chain joins TRBV5-1 to TRBJ2-5, with TRBD1 matching 7 bases. V was pared by 0 bases and J by 1 base, with 3 bases of the junction left unmatched. Germline lookup yields CDR1 SGHRS and CDR2 YFSETQ. This CDR3 has 15 residues. In DNA, the CDR3 is TGCGCCAGCAGCTTGGCAGGGACAGTCCAAGAGACCCAGTACTTC. The encoded protein is CASSLAGTVQETQYF.

The gene calls are TRBV27 and TRBJ2-5, with a possible D match to TRBD2 (5 bases). The assigned J gene may be wrong: the sequence end matches TRBJ2-7 better. In germline, CDR1 is MNHEY, CDR2 SMNVEV (reference sequence). The CDR3 totals 14 residues. The CDR3 spells CASSLFEGSGEQYF. CDR3 nucleotides: TGTGCCAGCAGTTTATTTGAGGGATCGGGCGAGCAGTACTTC.

The chain recombines TRBV20-1 with TRBJ1-2; TRBD1 might be the D (5 bases). The CDR3 has 10 amino acids. V was pared by 3 bases and J by 14 bases, with 13 bases between. Germline V gene data show CDR1 as DFQATT and CDR2 as SNEGSKA (reference sequence). CDR3 DNA: TGCAGTGCTAGGGGGGGAGGGGTAACCTTC. Its translation is CSARGGGVTF.

This clone was counted a few times. The chain is built from TRBV6-6 and TRBJ1-5, with 8 nucleotides matching TRBD1. The CDR3 has 13 residues. Looked up from germline, CDR1 is MNHNY and CDR2 is SVGAGI (reference sequence). The ends lost 8 bases at V and 5 bases at J; junction bases unmatched: 5. CDR3 sequence (DNA): TGTGCCAGCGCGAGACAGGGGCATCAGCCCCAGCATTTT. It is translated as CASARQGHQPQHF.

The rearrangement joins TRBV30 to TRBJ1-6; D is ambiguous. The CDR3 sequence is 11 residues long. The V end was cut by 2 bases, the J end by 10 bases, with 6 bases between. Germline CDR1 reads GTSNPN; CDR2 reads SVGIG (reference sequence). The DNA for the CDR3 is TGTGCCTGGAGTTCGGGGTCACCCCTCCACTTT. It specifies CAWSSGSPLHF.

J is TRBJ2-3 and V is TRBV9, with TRBD2 matching over 8 bases. The CDR3 totals 14 residues. V lost 4 bases and J lost 4; bases outside the gene matches: 5. CDR1 and CDR2 (germline): SGDLS, YYNGEE. CDR3 region: CASSPRLASDTQYF. CDR3 coding DNA: TGTGCCAGCAGCCCCCGACTAGCGTCAGATACGCAGTATTTT. The full variable domain, in which reference TRBV9 and TRBJ2-3 provide the parts outside the CDR3, is DSGVTQTPKHLITATGQRVTLRCSPRSGDLSVYWYQQSLDQGLQFLIQYYNGEERAKGNILERFSAQQFPDLHSELNLSSLELGDSALYFCASSPRLASDTQYFGPGTRLTVL.

The chain couples TRBV5-4 to TRBJ1-1; 9 positions match TRBD1. Losses at the gene ends were 0 bases for V and 5 bases for J; bases not matched to a gene: 14. Looked up from germline, CDR1 is SGHNT and CDR2 is YYREEE (reference sequence). This CDR3 region has 18 residues. The CDR3 DNA reads TGTGCCAGCAGCTTGGATGTAGGGACAGGGTTTGGAACGACTGAAGCTTTCTTT. Amino acids: CASSLDVGTGFGTTEAFF.

This chain connects TRBV13 to TRBJ2-7; D unresolved. Germline loops: CDR1 PRHDT, CDR2 FYEKMQ (reference sequence). Trimming took 4 bases from V and 4 from J, leaving 8 bases between them. The CDR3 is made up of 12 amino acids. This chain's CDR3 is CASSSRRYEQYF. Here the CDR3 DNA reads TGTGCCAGCAGCTCCCGGAGATACGAGCAGTACTTC.

The chain employs TRBV30 and TRBJ1-2; weak D call: TRBD1 (6 bases). Trimming shortened V by 3 bases and J by 8 bases, and 19 bases separated the two germline ends. The CDR3 covers 14 residues. CDR1 GTSNPN and CDR2 SVGIG come from the germline V gene (reference sequence). CDR3 loop: CAWSITGQAVGYTF. In nucleotides, the CDR3 is TGTGCCTGGAGCATTACAGGGCAAGCGGTGGGCTACACCTTC. Using reference TRBV30 and TRBJ1-2 for the parts outside the CDR3, the full variable domain is SQTIHQWPATLVQPVGSPLSLECTVEGTSNPNLYWYRQAAGRGLQLLFYSVGIGQISSEVPQNLSASRPQDRQFILSSKKLLLSDSGFYLCAWSITGQAVGYTFGSGTRLTVV.

The chain carries TRBV25-1 and TRBJ2-7, with a tentative D call TRBD2 (5 bases). Germline CDR1 reads MGHDK; CDR2 reads SYGVNS. This CDR3 has 16 amino acids. V gave up 10 bases and J gave up 3 bases, with 25 bases separating them. The chain's CDR3 is CATGLGDPSYFYEQYF. The CDR3 DNA is TGTGCCACCGGGCTCGGGGATCCATCCTACTTCTACGAGCAGTACTTC.

The genes are TRBV5-6 and TRBJ2-7; weak D call: TRBD2 (6 bases). V was trimmed by 0 bases and J by 3 bases, leaving 22 bases between them. The CDR3 loop spans 18 amino acids. Germline V gene lookup returns CDR1 SGHDT and CDR2 YYEEEE. CDR3 in DNA: TGTGCCAGCAGCTTGGTGGGACGGGCGGGACGATCGGGCTACGAGCAGTACTTC. Protein sequence: CASSLVGRAGRSGYEQYF.

V is TRBV7-2 and J is TRBJ2-5; maybe TRBD2 (6 bases). Per the germline V gene, CDR1 is SGHTA and CDR2 is FQGNSA. V was cut by 3 bases and J by 0 bases, with 11 bases left in between. The CDR3 is 15 residues long. The CDR3 DNA follows: TGTGCCAGCAGCTTGCGGGGCGCTTACCAAGAGACCCAGTACTTC. Encoded protein: CASSLRGAYQETQYF.

The chain is built from TRBV6-6 and TRBJ1-1; 7 bases agree with TRBD1. The trim removed 5 bases at V and 2 bases at J, leaving 5 bases unmatched. This CDR3 is built from 14 residues. Germline lookup yields CDR1 MNHNY and CDR2 SVGAGI (reference sequence). The CDR3: CASSTGTVNTEAFF. The CDR3 DNA reads TGTGCCAGCAGTACCGGGACAGTTAACACTGAAGCTTTCTTT.